A selection of T cell receptor beta chains follows, all from one sample in a study of T cells after yellow fever vaccination. Using its own MiXCR run on the 5' RACE reads, TCRdb lists one record per CDR3 protein. The table has hundreds of thousands of distinct CDR3 sequences, around 6.5% seen once. The sample consisted of PBMCs, taken 5 days after the yellow fever booster vaccination. The source of these receptors is a man aged 25 to 45 who received the YFV17D yellow fever vaccine. Each CDR3 is given with its conserved first and last residue. D genes are given only for firm matches. Clone size is stated in some rows and not others, as once, few, many or a class when expanded.

D gene	clone size	V gene	J gene	CDR3 DNA	CDR3 protein
-	-	TRBV5-1	TRBJ2-6	TGCGCCAGCAGCTTGGACAGGGCCAACGTCCTGACTTTC	CASSLDRANVLTF
-	many	TRBV20-1	TRBJ2-1	TGCAGTGCTAGGTTTAGCCCCTACAATGAGCAGTTCTTC	CSARFSPYNEQFF
-	few	TRBV4-3	TRBJ2-7	TGCGCCAGCAGCCATATCGGACCAGGGGCCGAGCAGTACTTC	CASSHIGPGAEQYF
TRBD1	-	TRBV2	TRBJ2-7	TGTGCCTGCAGTCTAACTTCCGGGACAGGGGCTCCCTCCTACGAGCAGTACTTC	CACSLTSGTGAPSYEQYF
TRBD2	few	TRBV30	TRBJ2-7	TGTGCCTGGAGAAGGACTAGCGGGAGGCCAATCTACGAGCAGTACTTC	CAWRRTSGRPIYEQYF
TRBD1	-	TRBV12-3/TRBV12-4	TRBJ2-5	TGTGCCAGCAGAGACCAGGGACAGGGGCACGACACCCAGTACTTC	CASRDQGQGHDTQYF
-	many	TRBV5-1	TRBJ2-6	TGCGCCAGCACCTTGGGGAAAGAGAGCTCTGGGGCCAACGTCCTGACTTTC	CASTLGKESSGANVLTF
TRBD1	many	TRBV28	TRBJ2-7	TGTGCCAGCCGCGCGGGGACAGGGTCCGAGCAGTACTTC	CASRAGTGSEQYF
-	few	TRBV28	TRBJ2-7	TGTGCCAGCAGTGGGGCCGGGACCTTAACCTACGAGCAGTACTTC	CASSGAGTLTYEQYF
TRBD1	many	TRBV5-1	TRBJ2-7	TGCGCCAGCAGCTTACCCGGGACAGGCAATTCCTACGAGCAGTACTTC	CASSLPGTGNSYEQYF
-	few	TRBV6-1	TRBJ2-3	TGTGCCAGCACTCCTTGGGGAGGCGGCGCAGATACGCAGTATTTT	CASTPWGGGADTQYF
-	many	TRBV12-3/TRBV12-4	TRBJ2-7	TGTGCCAGCAGTTTGGGACAAGTCCGGGGGCAGTACTTC	CASSLGQVRGQYF
-	few	TRBV20-1	TRBJ2-4	TGCAGTGCTGGAAGGACAGCATTAAACATTCAGTACTTC	CSAGRTALNIQYF
-	few	TRBV12-3/TRBV12-4	TRBJ2-3	TGTGCCAGCAGTTTTCGTGAGCTGGACGACACAGATACGCAGTATTTT	CASSFRELDDTDTQYF
TRBD2	many	TRBV5-1	TRBJ2-3	TGCGCCAGCAGCGTTGGGACTAGCGCCACAGATACGCAGTATTTT	CASSVGTSATDTQYF
TRBD1	many	TRBV12-3/TRBV12-4	TRBJ1-6	TGTGCCAGCAGTTCCGGACAGGGGAATTCACCCCTCCACTTT	CASSSGQGNSPLHF
TRBD2	many	TRBV20-1	TRBJ2-1	TGCAGTGCTAGACTAGCGGGAGCTAAAATCTACAATGAGCAGTTCTTC	CSARLAGAKIYNEQFF
TRBD2	-	TRBV20-1	TRBJ2-1	TGCAGTGCTATACCGACTAGCGGGAGGAGTAAGAATGAGCAGTTCTTC	CSAIPTSGRSKNEQFF
-	-	TRBV4-3	TRBJ2-3	TGCGCCAGCAGCCAAGACTATGGAGATACGCAGTATTTT	CASSQDYGDTQYF